The rows below give T cell receptor beta chains drawn from one sample of a study of beta chain features in type 1 diabetes. Some clones are missing from TCRdb's copy, which holds only in-frame ones; the method was immunoSEQ multiplex PCR. The sample includes around 140,000 clones, around 9% seen only once; the top ten take about 0.7%. Input material: central memory CD4+ T cells from blood. These receptors all come from a man in his thirties or forties with type 1 diabetes. The CDR3 runs from the conserved cysteine through the conserved F or W. The D gene is left open where the match is weak. Only some rows state a clone size, as once, few, many or a class for expanded clones.

clone size: few
D gene: TRBD1
J gene: TRBJ2-7
V gene: TRBV29-1
CDR3 protein: CSFRYGTGVEEQYF
CDR3 DNA: TGCAGCTTCCGGTATGGGACAGGGGTTGAAGAGCAGTACTTC

clone size: NA
D gene: TRBD2
J gene: TRBJ2-1
V gene: TRBV10-3
CDR3 protein: CAIRDSSGGASEQFF
CDR3 DNA: TGTGCCATCAGAGACTCTAGCGGGGGGGCATCTGAGCAGTTCTTC

clone size: NA
D gene: NA
J gene: TRBJ1-5
V gene: TRBV19
CDR3 protein: CASSITNQPQHF
CDR3 DNA: TGTGCCAGTAGTATTACAAATCAGCCCCAGCATTTT

clone size: NA
D gene: TRBD2
J gene: TRBJ2-5
V gene: TRBV5-4
CDR3 protein: CASSSETSGGKETQYF
CDR3 DNA: TGTGCCAGCAGCTCTGAGACCTCGGGAGGCAAAGAGACCCAGTACTTC

clone size: once
D gene: NA
J gene: TRBJ2-2
V gene: TRBV12-5
CDR3 protein: CASGLYTGANTGELFF
CDR3 DNA: TGTGCTAGCGGTTTGTACACGGGGGCGAACACCGGGGAGCTGTTTTTT

clone size: NA
D gene: TRBD1
J gene: TRBJ1-2
V gene: TRBV28
CDR3 protein: CASSIQGSYGYTF
CDR3 DNA: TGTGCCAGCAGTATACAGGGGAGCTATGGCTACACCTTC

clone size: few
D gene: TRBD2
J gene: TRBJ2-5
V gene: TRBV6-5
CDR3 protein: CASSERGSGWTQYF
CDR3 DNA: TGTGCCAGTTCCGAGCGGGGTTCGGGGTGGACCCAGTACTTC

clone size: NA
D gene: NA
J gene: TRBJ1-2
V gene: TRBV29-1
CDR3 protein: CSVEDGRGPGGYTF
CDR3 DNA: TGCAGCGTTGAAGATGGGAGGGGACCGGGAGGCTACACCTTC

clone size: few
D gene: NA
J gene: TRBJ2-4
V gene: TRBV21-1
CDR3 protein: CASTHGPGENIQYF
CDR3 DNA: TGTGCCAGCACCCACGGGCCAGGGGAAAACATTCAGTACTTC

clone size: few
D gene: NA
J gene: TRBJ1-2
V gene: TRBV20-1
CDR3 protein: CSAEQDGYTF
CDR3 DNA: TGCAGTGCTGAACAGGATGGCTACACCTTC

clone size: few
D gene: NA
J gene: TRBJ1-4
V gene: TRBV5-1
CDR3 protein: CASSPGPLATNEKLFF
CDR3 DNA: TGCGCCAGCAGCCCGGGTCCCTTGGCAACTAATGAAAAACTGTTTTTT

clone size: NA
D gene: NA
J gene: TRBJ1-4
V gene: TRBV2
CDR3 protein: CASSEFEGSEKLFF
CDR3 DNA: TGTGCCAGCAGTGAATTCGAGGGTTCTGAAAAACTGTTTTTT

clone size: NA
D gene: NA
J gene: TRBJ2-2
V gene: TRBV6-5
CDR3 protein: CASSYTGSNTGELFF
CDR3 DNA: TGTGCCAGCAGTTACACGGGGTCGAACACCGGGGAGCTGTTTTTT

clone size: few
D gene: NA
J gene: TRBJ1-1
V gene: TRBV4-2
CDR3 protein: CASSGEAIPAEAFF
CDR3 DNA: TGTGCCAGCAGCGGGGAGGCGATCCCCGCTGAAGCTTTCTTT

clone size: few
D gene: NA
J gene: TRBJ1-6
V gene: TRBV29-1
CDR3 protein: CSVRPSLDSPLHF
CDR3 DNA: TGCAGCGTTCGTCCGTCGTTAGATTCACCCCTCCACTTT

clone size: NA
D gene: NA
J gene: TRBJ1-2
V gene: TRBV12-5
CDR3 protein: CASGLVSVPLGYTF
CDR3 DNA: TGTGCTAGTGGTTTGGTCTCAGTCCCCCTTGGCTACACCTTC

clone size: few
D gene: TRBD1
J gene: TRBJ1-4
V gene: TRBV9
CDR3 protein: CASSARQGLNEKLFF
CDR3 DNA: TGTGCCAGCAGCGCCCGACAGGGCCTTAATGAAAAACTGTTTTTT

clone size: few
D gene: NA
J gene: TRBJ1-1
V gene: TRBV28
CDR3 protein: CASSSAGLNTEAFF
CDR3 DNA: TGTGCCAGCTCCTCAGCGGGATTGAACACTGAAGCTTTCTTT

clone size: few
D gene: TRBD1
J gene: TRBJ2-5
V gene: TRBV11-2
CDR3 protein: CASSSDRAQETQYF
CDR3 DNA: TGTGCCAGCAGCTCCGACAGGGCACAAGAGACCCAGTACTTC

clone size: NA
D gene: TRBD1
J gene: TRBJ1-4
V gene: TRBV27
CDR3 protein: CASSWTGLNEKLFF
CDR3 DNA: TGTGCCAGCAGCTGGACAGGTCTGAACGAAAAACTGTTTTTT